A single sample gave rise to the 6 T cell receptor beta chains below, sequenced in a study of blood T cell repertoires in COVID-19. Sequenced by immunoSEQ multiplex PCR; TCRdb stores in-frame clones only, minus some. There are about 240,000 clones in the sample; just under 85% occur only once, and approximately 9.4% lies in the top ten. Sequenced material: peripheral blood. Receptors originate from a woman of 80 years or more with acute or convalescent COVID-19.

The V and J genes are TRBV5-1 and TRBJ2-5, with 9 bases aligning to TRBD1. This CDR3 has 15 residues. V gave up 4 bases and J gave up 5 bases; unmatched junction bases: 9. Per the germline V gene, CDR1 is SGHRS and CDR2 is YFSETQ. CDR3: CASSGATGGWETQYF. CDR3 DNA sequence: TGCGCCAGCAGCGGTGCCACAGGGGGCTGGGAGACCCAGTACTTC.

The rearrangement joins TRBV27 to TRBJ2-6; D possibly corresponds to TRBD2 (6 bases). Germline loops: CDR1 MNHEY, CDR2 SMNVEV (reference sequence). With 6 bases removed from V and 0 bases from J, the gap between germline ends came to 12 bases. This CDR3 contains 16 residues. The CDR3 loop is CASRRDGGSGANVLTF. CDR3 nucleotides: TGTGCCAGCAGGCGGGACGGAGGCTCTGGGGCCAACGTCCTGACTTTC.

Comment on this clone: Other DNA sequences from this sample encode an identical CDR3 as well. The J gene is TRBJ2-1, the V gene TRBV2, with TRBD2 matching over 8 bases. The CDR3 spans 15 residues. Trimming at V came to 3 bases and at J to 12 bases, leaving 13 bases not matched to a gene. Per germline, CDR1 SNHLY and CDR2 FYNNEI. CDR3 in amino acids: CASSEGGTRRGGQFF. Here the CDR3 DNA reads TGTGCCAGCAGTGAGGGGGGGACCCGCCGGGGGGGGCAGTTCTTC. Variable domain in full (rest from reference TRBV2 and TRBJ2-1): EPEVTQTPSHQVTQMGQEVILRCVPISNHLYFYWYRQILGQKVEFLVSFYNNEISEKSEIFDDQFSVERPDGSNFTLKIRSTKLEDSAMYFCASSEGGTRRGGQFFGPGTRLTVL.

The chain combines TRBV5-1 with TRBJ2-5; TRBD1 might be the D (5 bases). Trimming pared 4 bases from V and 1 base from J, leaving 11 bases between. CDR3 length: 14 residues. In germline, CDR1 is SGHRS, CDR2 YFSETQ. CDR3 protein: CASSPQGTQETQYF. The CDR3 nucleotides read TGCGCCAGCAGCCCGCAGGGAACCCAAGAGACCCAGTACTTC.

This clone was counted between two and nine times. The V call is TRBV19, the J call TRBJ1-1; D is possibly TRBD1 (5 bases). In germline, CDR1 is LNHDA, CDR2 SQIVND (reference sequence). CDR3 length equals 15 residues. V was pared by 1 base and J by 1 base, with 10 bases between. As DNA, the CDR3 is TGTGCCAGTAGTATAGGGGGCCCTAAGAACACTGAAGCTTTCTTT. This codes for CASSIGGPKNTEAFF.

The V call is TRBV4-2, the J call TRBJ1-3; D is possibly TRBD1 (5 bases). Looked up from germline, CDR1 is LGHNA and CDR2 is YNFKEQ. Deletions cut 0 bases from V and 3 bases from J, with 12 bases between. The CDR3 contains 16 residues. The CDR3 spells CASSQEAGLRGNTIYF. The CDR3 bases are TGTGCCAGCAGCCAAGAGGCGGGGCTGCGTGGAAACACCATATATTTT.